This TCR beta chain was captured in a study of response to subunit inactivated influenza vaccine. Study-level findings and limits: Few new T cells, the authors suggested, are recruited by each seasonal influenza vaccination.

Each CDR3 protein gets one entry after TCRdb re-called the RT-PCR reads with MiXCR. The sample lists about 520,000 distinct CDR3 sequences, 25% occurring once. The V gene lost 3 bases and the J gene lost 7 bases, with 14 bases spanning the gap. CDR1 SGHRS and CDR2 YFSETQ come from the germline V gene. The CDR3 sequence is 14 residues long. This clonotype occurred a few times. The target antigen is unknown. The source was CD4+ T cells sorted from PBMCs, collected less than 6 days after vaccination. This rearrangement joins TRBV5-1 to TRBJ1-5; maybe TRBD1 (5 bases). This TCR came from a man between 45 and 60 years old who received an inactivated influenza vaccine. CDR3 DNA sequence: TGCGCCAGCAGCTCCGCCGGGGGTCGGCAGCCCCAGCATTTT. This encodes CASSSAGGRQPQHF.